These 15 T cell receptor beta chains came from one sample sequenced in a study of monozygotic twins with inflammatory bowel disease (dated by TCRdb to between 2018 and 2021). The library was obtained by 5' RACE. TCRdb records Illumina HiSeq 2500 as the sequencer. One entry per CDR3 protein sequence results from the TCRdb reprocessing of the reads, with DNA left out. The table for this sample records around 220,000 distinct CDR3 sequences. The ten largest account for 7.5% to 9.5% of the sample. Source material: blood. The source of these receptors is a human donor with ulcerative colitis or Crohn's disease, or a healthy co-twin of an affected twin (not recorded which).

The CDR3 protein is CASSFMTGAYEQYF. J is TRBJ2-7 and V is TRBV5-1; TCRdb gives TRBD1 as the D gene, but with no DNA this cannot be confirmed. The CDR3 contains 14 residues. Per germline, CDR1 SGHRS and CDR2 YFSETQ.

This rearrangement joins TRBV7-2 to TRBJ2-7; TCRdb's assignment of TRBD1 cannot be checked, as there is no DNA. The CDR3 is 13 residues long. Germline assignment: CDR1 SGHTA and CDR2 FQGNSA. The CDR3 loop is CASTPAVPYEQYF.

This chain connects TRBV12-3 or TRBV12-4 to TRBJ2-7; TCRdb's D call of TRBD1 is untestable without DNA. This CDR3 has 15 amino acids. The CDR3 here is CASSRGGTGWYEQYF.

The chain links TRBV5-1 to TRBJ2-1; TCRdb names TRBD1, which stays unverified in the absence of DNA. Per the germline V gene, CDR1 is SGHRS and CDR2 is YFSETQ. The CDR3 is made up of 14 amino acids. CDR3 residues: CASSPGGGYNEQFF.

This rearrangement joins TRBV20-1 to TRBJ2-5; TCRdb names TRBD2, which stays unverified in the absence of DNA. The CDR3 consists of 15 residues. CDR1 is DFQATT, CDR2 SNEGSKA, per germline (reference sequence). This CDR3 reads CSARVLAGGGETQYF.

The V and J genes are TRBV7-2 and TRBJ1-5. Per germline, CDR1 SGHTA and CDR2 FQGNSA. This CDR3 is built from 15 residues. CDR3 residues: CASTLRGGSNQPQHF. Full variable domain (outside the CDR3, taken from reference TRBV7-2 and TRBJ1-5): GAGVSQSPSNKVTEKGKDVELRCDPISGHTALYWYRQSLGQGLEFLIYFQGNSAPDKSGLPSDRFSAERTGGSVSTLTIQRTQQEDSAVYLCASTLRGGSNQPQHFGDGTRLSIL.

The V gene is TRBV12-3 or TRBV12-4, the J gene TRBJ1-1. The CDR3 is 12 amino acids. The CDR3 loop reads CASSLGSSEAFF.

J is TRBJ2-7 and V is TRBV27. This CDR3 comprises 15 residues. The germline gives CDR1 MNHEY, CDR2 SMNVEV (reference sequence). CDR3: CASSLAAVGSYEQYF.

The chain recombines TRBV12-3 or TRBV12-4 with TRBJ2-1; TCRdb gives TRBD1 as the D gene, but with no DNA this cannot be confirmed. CDR3 length: 12 amino acids. The CDR3 is CASSFRGPEQFF.

The chain joins TRBV29-1 to TRBJ2-1; the D call of TRBD2 rests on TCRdb alone, since no DNA is present to check it. The CDR3 has 13 residues. The germline V gene has CDR1 SQVTM and CDR2 ANQGSEA. CDR3: CSGGGRNYNEQFF.

V is TRBV5-1 and J is TRBJ2-5; TCRdb selects TRBD2, and the lack of DNA leaves this call unchecked. The CDR3 is made up of 15 amino acids. Germline V gene data show CDR1 as SGHRS and CDR2 as YFSETQ. The CDR3 spells CASSFTSGGGETQYF.

This chain links TRBV7-3 with TRBJ2-5; TCRdb reports TRBD2, a call that lacks DNA to check it against. The CDR3 loop spans 16 amino acids. Germline loops: CDR1 SGHTA, CDR2 FQGTGA. This CDR3 is CASSPGIRGGQETQYF.

The V and J genes are TRBV4-1 and TRBJ2-1; TCRdb selects TRBD1, and the lack of DNA leaves this call unchecked. The CDR3 spans 17 residues. Germline assignment: CDR1 MGHRA and CDR2 YSYEKL. This CDR3 reads CASSQGVGAGDTNEQFF.

This sequence joins TRBV5-1 and TRBJ2-2; TCRdb proposes TRBD2, but this gene call is untestable without DNA. CDR1 and CDR2 from the germline V gene are SGHRS and YFSETQ. The CDR3 is 16 amino acids. CDR3 residues: CASSFIGGEGTGELFF.

This CDR3 is CASTPPRGRVGNEQFF. The chain has TRBV19 and TRBJ2-1; TCRdb proposes TRBD1, but this gene call is untestable without DNA. The germline gives CDR1 LNHDA, CDR2 SQIVND (reference sequence). This CDR3 is built from 16 residues.